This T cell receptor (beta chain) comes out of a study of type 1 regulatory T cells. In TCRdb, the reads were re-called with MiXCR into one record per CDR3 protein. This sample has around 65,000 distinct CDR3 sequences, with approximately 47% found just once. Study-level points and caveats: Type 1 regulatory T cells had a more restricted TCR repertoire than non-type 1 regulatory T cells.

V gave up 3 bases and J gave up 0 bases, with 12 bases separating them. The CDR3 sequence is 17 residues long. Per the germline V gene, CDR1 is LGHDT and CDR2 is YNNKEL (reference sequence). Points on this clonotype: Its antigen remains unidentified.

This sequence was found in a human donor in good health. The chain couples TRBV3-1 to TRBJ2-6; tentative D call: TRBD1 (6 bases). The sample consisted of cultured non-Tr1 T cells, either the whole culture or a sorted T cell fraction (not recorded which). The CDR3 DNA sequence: TGTGCCAGCAGCCAGAGGACAGCAGCCTCTGGGGCCAACGTCCTGACTTTC. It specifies CASSQRTAASGANVLTF.